This T cell receptor beta chain originates from a study of blood T cell repertoires in COVID-19. Turning to the study itself: COVID-19 samples from acute and convalescent phases originated in the United States, Italy and Spain. From T cells, B-cell-depleted T cells, or PBMCs came the material, which was cDNA or gDNA.

In the original workflow: Reference gene primer amplification gave estimated nucleated cell counts. The method was immunoSEQ multiplex PCR; TCRdb's version includes in-frame clones alone and lacks a portion of them. V, J and clone size were drawn from that table, and D and trimming were deduced from the DNA. The repertoire holds 200,000 to 250,000 clones, with over 70% as singletons. The CDR3 consists of 15 residues. The V and J ends lost 6 bases and 2 bases respectively, with 11 bases between them. CDR1 is MDHEN and CDR2 is SYDVKM in the germline V gene. This clonotype was sampled from a woman aged 65 to 85 with acute or convalescent COVID-19. The sequenced sample consisted of peripheral blood. V is TRBV28 and J is TRBJ2-6; perhaps TRBD1 as D (5 bases). In nucleotides, the CDR3 is TGTGCCAGCAGACAAGGGGTGACTGGGGCCAACGTCCTGACTTTC. Amino acids: CASRQGVTGANVLTF.